This TCR beta chain comes out of a study of T cell repertoires in cytomegalovirus infection. The overall study: As its CMV epitopes, the study selected recently identified HLA-C-restricted and well-studied HLA-B-restricted targets. From public TCR beta signatures came an indication of both CMV infection and matching HLA type.

Study-level points and caveats: Carriers of CMV plus the relevant HLA were identified by cumulative public TCR beta family frequency. What dominated the ex vivo response were HLA-C-restricted CMV-specific TCR beta clonotypes.

TCRdb ran MiXCR on the reads and lists one entry per CDR3 protein. Found here are about 740,000 distinct CDR3 sequences, roughly a third of them singletons; the top ten hold around a sixth. About this clonotype: Antigen specificity is unknown.

CDR1 SSHAT and CDR2 FNYEAQ come from the germline V gene (reference sequence). The CDR3 has 13 residues. The ends were cut back, 3 bases at V and 3 bases at J, with 9 bases in the middle. The sequencing here drew on cultured PBMCs, taken from culture after CMV antigen stimulation. This receptor was identified in a human donor in good health (CMV status not recorded). Some clones in this sample may be carry-over from other donors' samples. The rearrangement uses TRBV7-7 and TRBJ2-7; D remains unclear. The CDR3 DNA follows: TGTGCCAGCAGCTTTCAGGAGAACTACGAGCAGTACTTC. This codes for CASSFQENYEQYF. The whole variable domain, filled in from reference TRBV7-7 and TRBJ2-7, reads GAGVSQSPRYKVTKRGQDVTLRCDPISSHATLYWYQQALGQGPEFLTYFNYEAQPDKSGLPSDRFSAERPEGSISTLTIQRTEQRDSAMYRCASSFQENYEQYFGPGTRLTVT.